The 10 T cell receptor beta chains below all came from one sample that was sequenced in a study of T cells in Graves' hyperthyroidism and ophthalmopathy. Amplified TCR beta CDR3 regions came from RNA transcripts. In the first-round RT-PCR of the TCR CDR3, the HTBI primer set was used. TCRdb itself ran the multiplex PCR reads through MiXCR, one entry per CDR3 protein. This sample yields about 350,000 distinct CDR3 sequences, of which around 14% are seen a single time; roughly 24% belongs to the top ten. The sample taken for sequencing was blood. These receptors were obtained from a woman aged 25 to 39 with Graves' hyperthyroidism.

The table lists this clonotype with many counts. The chain is built from TRBV20-1 and TRBJ2-5; maybe TRBD1 (6 bases). The CDR3 covers 14 residues. The V gene lost 4 bases and the J gene lost 0 bases, with 12 bases spanning the gap. Looked up from germline, CDR1 is DFQATT and CDR2 is SNEGSKA (reference sequence). DNA of the CDR3: TGCAGTGCTAACAGGGATGGAAACCAAGAGACCCAGTACTTC. It is translated as CSANRDGNQETQYF.

This clonotype was counted many times. The chain joins TRBV28 to TRBJ2-4; weak D call: TRBD1 (6 bases). This CDR3 comprises 15 residues. CDR1 MDHEN and CDR2 SYDVKM come from the germline V gene. The V and J ends lost 2 bases and 6 bases respectively, with 14 bases between them. The CDR3 spells CASSLLISQGNIQYF. The CDR3 nucleotides read TGTGCCAGCAGTTTACTAATATCACAGGGAAACATTCAGTACTTC. Full variable domain (outside the CDR3, taken from reference TRBV28 and TRBJ2-4): DVKVTQSSRYLVKRTGEKVFLECVQDMDHENMFWYRQDPGLGLRLIYFSYDVKMKEKGDIPEGYSVSREKKERFSLILESASTNQTSMYLCASSLLISQGNIQYFGAGTRLSVL.

This clonotype was recorded a few times. J is TRBJ2-1 and V is TRBV15; possibly TRBD2 for D (6 bases). Trimming removed 0 bases from V and 7 bases from J, with 28 bases in between. The germline V gene encodes CDR1 LNHNV and CDR2 YYDKDF (reference sequence). The CDR3 totals 20 residues. CDR3 sequence reads: CATSRDRGGGRERQWNEQFF. The CDR3 DNA reads as TGTGCCACCAGCAGAGATCGTGGGGGAGGACGGGAGCGGCAATGGAATGAGCAGTTCTTC.

This clonotype has only a few counts. The J gene is TRBJ2-1, the V gene TRBV11-2; TRBD2 is a possible D gene (6 bases). V lost 5 bases to trimming and J lost 5 bases, with 10 bases between them. The CDR3 spans 13 residues. Germline V gene lookup returns CDR1 SGHAT and CDR2 FQNNGV. CDR3 in DNA: TGTGCCAGCAGCATAGGACTAAACAATGAGCAGTTCTTC. Amino acid sequence: CASSIGLNNEQFF.

The chain recombines TRBV20-1 with TRBJ2-7; D possibly corresponds to TRBD2 (5 bases). CDR1 DFQATT and CDR2 SNEGSKA come from the germline V gene (reference sequence). With 0 bases removed from V and 0 bases from J, the gap between germline ends came to 6 bases. The CDR3 runs to 13 residues. The CDR3 bases are TGCAGTGCTAGAGAACTAGACTCCTACGAGCAGTACTTC. Translation gives CSARELDSYEQYF.

In its sample, this clonotype was seen a few times. The chain uses TRBV11-2 and TRBJ2-7, with TRBD2 as a possible D gene (5 bases). The V gene's germline CDR1 is SGHAT and CDR2 FQNNGV. Trimming removed 5 bases from V and 7 bases from J, with 21 bases in between. There are 15 residues in the CDR3. CDR3 region: CASSTRTDSVWEQYF. DNA of the CDR3: TGTGCCAGCAGCACACGGACGGACTCGGTGTGGGAGCAGTACTTC.

To note about this clonotype: This clone may be a read error of a much larger clone one base away. This rearrangement joins TRBV19 to TRBJ2-7; D possibly uses TRBD1 or TRBD2 (5 bases each). CDR1 is LNHDA, CDR2 SQIVND, per germline (reference sequence). This CDR3 has 13 residues. The CDR3 reads CPIGGSGIGEQYF. DNA for the CDR3: TGTCCCATTGGGGGATCCGGGATAGGTGAACAGTACTTC.

The chain links TRBV20-1 to TRBJ1-5; the D gene is possibly TRBD1 (5 bases). V was pared by 2 bases and J by 0 bases, with 11 bases between. CDR1 is DFQATT and CDR2 is SNEGSKA in the germline V gene (reference sequence). The CDR3 runs to 15 residues. This CDR3 is CSARMGTNSNQPQHF. The CDR3 nucleotides are TGCAGTGCTAGAATGGGGACGAATAGCAATCAGCCCCAGCATTTT.

This clonotype was detected many times. This rearrangement joins TRBV10-1 to TRBJ2-2; D gene uncertain. CDR3 size: 14 residues. Germline V gene lookup returns CDR1 WNHNN and CDR2 SYGVQD (reference sequence). With 3 bases removed from V and 8 bases from J, the gap between germline ends came to 13 bases. CDR3 DNA sequence: TGCGCCAGCAGTGACCTCCCTTTCCCGGGGGAGCTGTTTTTT. Protein sequence: CASSDLPFPGELFF.

This clonotype was seen repeatedly, ten times or more. The rearrangement joins TRBV28 to TRBJ2-6; possible D gene TRBD1, 5 bases. The CDR3 runs 20 residues. Per germline, CDR1 MDHEN and CDR2 SYDVKM. V dropped 5 bases and J dropped 2 bases, with 25 bases sitting between them. This chain's CDR3 is CASSPSRKTVKTPGANVLTF. CDR3 bases: TGTGCCAGCAGTCCATCCCGGAAGACAGTAAAAACCCCTGGGGCCAACGTCCTGACTTTC.